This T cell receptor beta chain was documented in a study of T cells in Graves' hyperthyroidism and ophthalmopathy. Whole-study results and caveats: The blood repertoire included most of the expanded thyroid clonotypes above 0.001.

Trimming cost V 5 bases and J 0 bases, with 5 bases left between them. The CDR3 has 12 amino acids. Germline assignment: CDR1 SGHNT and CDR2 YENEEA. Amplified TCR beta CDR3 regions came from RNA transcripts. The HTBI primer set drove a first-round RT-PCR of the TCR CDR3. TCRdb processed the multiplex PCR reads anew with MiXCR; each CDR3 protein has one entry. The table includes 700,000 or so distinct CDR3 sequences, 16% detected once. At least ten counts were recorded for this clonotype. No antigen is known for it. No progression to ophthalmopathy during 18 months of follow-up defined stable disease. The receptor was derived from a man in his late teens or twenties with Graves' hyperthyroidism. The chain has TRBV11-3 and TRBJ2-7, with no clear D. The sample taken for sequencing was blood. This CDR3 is CASSTYSYEQYF. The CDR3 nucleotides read TGTGCCAGCAGCACCTACTCCTACGAGCAGTACTTC.